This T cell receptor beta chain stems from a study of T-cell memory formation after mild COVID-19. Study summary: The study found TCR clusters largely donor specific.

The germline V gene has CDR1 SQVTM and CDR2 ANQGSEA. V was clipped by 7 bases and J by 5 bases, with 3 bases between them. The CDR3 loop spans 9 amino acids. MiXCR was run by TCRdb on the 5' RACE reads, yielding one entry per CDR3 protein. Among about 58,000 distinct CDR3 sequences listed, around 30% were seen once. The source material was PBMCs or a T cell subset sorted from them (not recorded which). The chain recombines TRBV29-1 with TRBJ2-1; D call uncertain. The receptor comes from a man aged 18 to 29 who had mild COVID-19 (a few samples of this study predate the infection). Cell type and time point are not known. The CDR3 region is CSADNEQFF. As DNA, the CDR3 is TGCAGCGCGGACAATGAGCAGTTCTTC.